This T cell receptor beta chain was recorded in a study of blood T cell repertoires in COVID-19. As for the study in general: Specimens from acute and convalescent COVID-19 originated in the United States, Italy and Spain. From T cells, B-cell-depleted T cells, or PBMCs came the material, which was cDNA or gDNA.

Authors' processing steps: Amplification with reference gene primers provided the estimates of nucleated cell counts. Profiling relied on immunoSEQ multiplex PCR, and the TCRdb table lists in-frame clones only, not all of them. D and trimming were read from the DNA, whereas the V and J calls and clone size are those reported in that table. The sample holds more than 140,000 clones, about 82% seen once. This TCR was sampled from a woman aged 55-69 years with acute or convalescent COVID-19. What was sequenced was peripheral blood.

The CDR3 DNA sequence: TGTGCCAGCAGCTTAGGGGGACTAGCGGGGGGTTCCTCCTACGAGCAGTACTTC. Protein sequence: CASSLGGLAGGSSYEQYF. This sequence joins TRBV7-2 and TRBJ2-7; 15 bases are a match to TRBD2. The trim removed 1 base at V and 0 bases at J, leaving 4 bases unmatched. Germline assignment: CDR1 SGHTA and CDR2 FQGNSA. The CDR3 contains 18 residues.